The T cell receptor (beta chain) under discussion was sequenced for a study of T cells in Graves' hyperthyroidism and ophthalmopathy. Study-wide results and limits: Before onset, by a median of approximately 6.8 months, the model predicted ophthalmopathy. The majority of expanded thyroid clonotypes above 0.001 also appeared in blood. Through a model of 13 V-J features, ophthalmopathy was separated from stable hyperthyroidism.

Amplification of TCR beta CDR3 regions was performed using RNA transcripts as template. Initially, a first-round RT-PCR of the TCR CDR3 employed the HTBI primer set. TCRdb called the multiplex PCR reads again in MiXCR, with one record for every CDR3 protein. The data contain some 690,000 distinct CDR3 sequences, approximately 15% of them singletons. This clonotype was observed at least ten times. No antigen is known for it. V dropped 3 bases and J dropped 1 base, with 14 bases sitting between them. The V gene's germline CDR1 is SQVTM and CDR2 ANQGSEA. The CDR3 is 15 amino acids. The specimen sequenced was blood. The clonotype comes from a man between 50 and 59 years old with Graves' hyperthyroidism. V gene TRBV29-1 combines with J gene TRBJ2-3; D possibly matches TRBD1 or TRBD2 (5 bases each). CDR3 nucleotides: TGCAGCGTTGAGGGGGTCCTTCCTGGCACAGATACGCAGTATTTT. Its translation: CSVEGVLPGTDTQYF.